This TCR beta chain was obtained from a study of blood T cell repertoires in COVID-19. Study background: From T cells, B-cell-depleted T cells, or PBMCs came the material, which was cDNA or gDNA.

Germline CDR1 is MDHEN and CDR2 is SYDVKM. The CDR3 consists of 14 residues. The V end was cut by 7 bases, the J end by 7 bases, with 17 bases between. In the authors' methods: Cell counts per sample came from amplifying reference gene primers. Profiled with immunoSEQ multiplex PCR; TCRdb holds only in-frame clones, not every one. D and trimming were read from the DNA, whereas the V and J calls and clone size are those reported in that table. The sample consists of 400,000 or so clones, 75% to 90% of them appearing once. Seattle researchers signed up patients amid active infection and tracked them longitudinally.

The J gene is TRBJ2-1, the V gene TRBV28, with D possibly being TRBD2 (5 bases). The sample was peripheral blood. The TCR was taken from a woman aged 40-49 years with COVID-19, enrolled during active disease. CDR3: CASTRTAARNEQFF. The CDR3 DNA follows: TGTGCCAGCACCCGGACTGCTGCCCGGAATGAGCAGTTCTTC. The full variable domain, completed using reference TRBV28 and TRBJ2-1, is DVKVTQSSRYLVKRTGEKVFLECVQDMDHENMFWYRQDPGLGLRLIYFSYDVKMKEKGDIPEGYSVSREKKERFSLILESASTNQTSMYLCASTRTAARNEQFFGPGTRLTVL.